Shown below are 28 T cell receptor beta chains from a single sample sequenced in a study of blood T cell repertoires in COVID-19. The method was immunoSEQ multiplex PCR; TCRdb's version includes in-frame clones alone and lacks a portion of them. The table records under 250,000 clones, approximately 86% of them present only once. Specimen: peripheral blood. The receptors were gathered from a woman between 65 and 79 years old with active or convalescent COVID-19.

This clone appeared a few times. This chain links TRBV5-1 with TRBJ1-1; D perhaps matches TRBD1 (6 bases). This CDR3 region has 16 residues. The V end lost 6 bases, the J end lost 1 base, and 19 bases lay between the germline ends. Germline CDR1 reads SGHRS; CDR2 reads YFSETQ. Here the CDR3 reads CASKSGGGPPNTEAFF. The CDR3 nucleotides are TGCGCCAGCAAGAGTGGTGGGGGCCCTCCGAACACTGAAGCTTTCTTT. The whole variable domain, filled in from reference TRBV5-1 and TRBJ1-1, reads KAGVTQTPRYLIKTRGQQVTLSCSPISGHRSVSWYQQTPGQGLQFLFEYFSETQRNKGNFPGRFSGRQFSNSRSEMNVSTLELGDSALYLCASKSGGGPPNTEAFFGQGTRLTVV.

The chain links TRBV3-1 (or the pseudogene TRBV3-2) to TRBJ2-5, with D unclear. V lost 1 base and J lost 4, with 10 bases in between. The CDR3 covers 14 residues. Germline V gives CDR1 LGHDT, CDR2 YNNKEL (reference sequence). CDR3: CASSQVGTRETQYF. The CDR3 region has the DNA TGTGCCAGCAGCCAAGTGGGCACGAGAGAGACCCAGTACTTC.

The chain combines TRBV2 with TRBJ1-2; a possible D gene is TRBD1 (6 bases). This CDR3 has 13 residues. Trimming stripped 8 bases from V and 7 bases from J, with 17 bases between. CDR1 and CDR2 from the germline V gene are SNHLY and FYNNEI. The DNA of the CDR3 is TGTGCCAGCCATCAGGAGTCGACAGGTGGCTACACCTTC. This sequence encodes CASHQESTGGYTF.

The chain employs TRBV5-1 and TRBJ1-4; perhaps TRBD1 as D (5 bases). CDR1 and CDR2 (germline): SGHRS, YFSETQ. V was trimmed by 0 bases and J by 4 bases, leaving 13 bases between them. The CDR3 is made up of 16 amino acids. DNA of the CDR3: TGCGCCAGCAGCTTGGTAGGGACGGGGGATAATGAAAAACTGTTTTTT. Its translation: CASSLVGTGDNEKLFF.

In the case of this clone: Within the sample, other DNA sequences also encode this same CDR3. The chain recombines TRBV9 with TRBJ1-1; possibly TRBD1 for D (6 bases). Germline V gene sequence: CDR1 SGDLS, CDR2 YYNGEE. CDR3 length: 15 amino acids. V shed 0 bases and J shed 1 base, with 10 bases lying between them. The CDR3 is CASSVGAGANTEAFF. CDR3 nucleotides: TGTGCCAGCAGCGTAGGGGCAGGGGCGAACACTGAAGCTTTCTTT.

DNA of the CDR3: TGTGCCAGTACCAATCAGGGGAGTGGCTACACCTTC. It translates to CASTNQGSGYTF. The chain uses TRBV19 and TRBJ1-2; maybe TRBD1 (6 bases). Germline V gives CDR1 LNHDA, CDR2 SQIVND (reference sequence). The CDR3 spans 12 residues. The V gene lost 7 bases and the J gene lost 7 bases, with 13 bases spanning the gap.

The rearrangement joins TRBV15 to TRBJ2-5; 7 bases fit TRBD1. Germline CDR1 and CDR2: LNHNV and YYDKDF (reference sequence). V lost 3 bases to trimming and J lost 2 bases; unmatched junction nucleotides: 3. The CDR3 loop spans 14 amino acids. The CDR3 region has the DNA TGTGCCACCAGCAGCGGCAGGGGGCAAGAGACCCAGTACTTC. It encodes CATSSGRGQETQYF.

On this clone: This same CDR3 is encoded by further DNA sequences in the sample. V is TRBV19 and J is TRBJ2-5, with 7 bases that match TRBD2. Germline V lookup: CDR1 LNHDA, CDR2 SQIVND (reference sequence). V lost 4 bases, J lost 1 base, and 0 bases stayed unmatched. This CDR3 is 13 amino acids long. CDR3 loop: CASSTGGQETQYF. CDR3 DNA: TGTGCCAGTAGTACGGGGGGCCAAGAGACCCAGTACTTC.

This clone was recorded a few times. The rearrangement links TRBV29-1 to TRBJ2-6, with a weak D call TRBD1 (5 bases). The V and J ends lost 6 bases and 0 bases respectively, with 12 bases between them. The CDR3 runs 15 residues. Germline CDR1 reads SQVTM; CDR2 reads ANQGSEA. CDR3 protein: CSVRTPISGANVLTF. CDR3 coding DNA: TGCAGCGTGAGGACACCTATCTCTGGGGCCAACGTCCTGACTTTC.

This clone was recorded a few times. J is TRBJ1-2 and V is TRBV7-9, with D tentatively TRBD1 (5 bases). V was trimmed by 7 bases and J by 5 bases, leaving 17 bases between them. Per germline, CDR1 SEHNR and CDR2 FQNEAQ (reference sequence). The CDR3 consists of 14 residues. This CDR3 reads CASTSGPPGYGYTF. The CDR3 bases are TGTGCCAGCACATCAGGGCCTCCTGGGTATGGCTACACCTTC.

The chain uses TRBV4-2 and TRBJ2-7; 8 nucleotides match TRBD2. The germline gives CDR1 LGHNA, CDR2 YNFKEQ. The CDR3 has 15 residues. Losses at the gene ends were 0 bases for V and 6 bases for J; bases not matched to a gene: 7. The CDR3 region has the DNA TGTGCCAGCAGCCAAGAAACGGGGGGGCCCTTCGAGCAGTACTTC. Its translation: CASSQETGGPFEQYF.

The V and J genes are TRBV5-1 and TRBJ2-2; 7 bases agree with TRBD1. This CDR3 has 15 amino acids. With V trimmed by 4 bases and J by 6 bases, 9 bases remained unmatched. Germline CDR1 and CDR2: SGHRS and YFSETQ. This chain's CDR3 is CASSLLQTGAGELFF. As DNA, the CDR3 is TGCGCCAGCAGCCTCCTCCAAACAGGGGCCGGGGAGCTGTTTTTT.

The CDR3 DNA sequence: TGTGCCAGCAGCCAAACGAGTCAGCCCCAGCATTTT. It codes for CASSQTSQPQHF. The chain couples TRBV7-3 to TRBJ1-5; D is unresolved. V lost 5 bases, J lost 6 bases, and 8 bases lay in between. CDR1 and CDR2 from the germline V gene are SGHTA and FQGTGA. The CDR3 sequence is 12 residues long. The full variable domain, with the rest looked up from reference TRBV7-3 and TRBJ1-5, is GAGVSQTPSNKVTEKGKYVELRCDPISGHTALYWYRQSLGQGPEFLIYFQGTGAADDSGLPNDRFFAVRPEGSVSTLKIQRTERGDSAVYLCASSQTSQPQHFGDGTRLSIL.

The V gene is TRBV6-5, the J gene TRBJ2-3; the match to TRBD2 covers 8 bases. V was clipped by 5 bases and J by 0 bases; unmatched bases: 4. Germline assignment: CDR1 MNHEY and CDR2 SVGAGI. This CDR3 has 15 residues. The CDR3 loop reads CASSRAGASTDTQYF. The CDR3 DNA sequence: TGTGCCAGCAGTCGAGCGGGGGCCAGCACAGATACGCAGTATTTT.

V gene TRBV29-1 combines with J gene TRBJ1-2; 11 positions match TRBD1. Germline trimming cut 3 bases from V and 4 bases from J; bases unmatched to any gene: 4. Germline loops: CDR1 SQVTM, CDR2 ANQGSEA. This CDR3 comprises 14 residues. DNA for the CDR3: TGCAGCGTTGACGGACAGGGGGCAAGCTATGGCTACACCTTC. It encodes CSVDGQGASYGYTF.

V is TRBV4-3 and J is TRBJ2-6, with TRBD1 matching 8 bases. V shed 1 base, J shed 2 bases, and the junction held 10 bases outside the gene matches. This CDR3 spans 19 amino acids. Germline lookup yields CDR1 LGHNA and CDR2 YSLEER. The CDR3 bases are TGCGCCAGCAGCCAAGGTGTTCCGGGACAGGCTGCTGGGGCCAACGTCCTGACTTTC. This codes for CASSQGVPGQAAGANVLTF.

This chain joins TRBV4-3 and TRBJ1-1; TRBD1 matches at 9 bases. Germline assignment: CDR1 LGHNA and CDR2 YSLEER. The V and J ends lost 0 bases and 5 bases, in that order; junction bases with no gene match: 7. The length of the CDR3 is 16 residues. The CDR3 is CASSQDMGTGRTEAFF. DNA of the CDR3: TGCGCCAGCAGCCAAGATATGGGGACAGGGAGAACTGAAGCTTTCTTT.

The CDR3 DNA is TGTGCCAGCAGCTTTATAGGTAGCCCCTCTGGAAACACCATATATTTT. It codes for CASSFIGSPSGNTIYF. The gene calls are TRBV11-2 and TRBJ1-3; no reliable D call. V lost 3 bases to trimming and J lost 0 bases, with 12 bases between them. The CDR3 spans 16 residues. Germline V gene sequence: CDR1 SGHAT, CDR2 FQNNGV.

The CDR3 DNA is TGTGCCAGCTCACCAATAGGGAGCCAAGAGACCCAGTACTTC. This sequence encodes CASSPIGSQETQYF. This rearrangement joins TRBV18 to TRBJ2-5, with a weak D call TRBD2 (5 bases). Germline loops: CDR1 KGHSH, CDR2 LQKENI. V was trimmed by 2 bases and J by 1 base, leaving 8 bases between them. The CDR3 has 14 amino acids.

The chain joins TRBV3-1 (or the pseudogene TRBV3-2) to TRBJ2-5; perhaps TRBD1 as D (6 bases). In germline, CDR1 is LGHDT, CDR2 YNNKEL (reference sequence). V was trimmed by 1 base and J by 3 bases, leaving 12 bases between them. CDR3 length: 15 amino acids. In DNA, the CDR3 is TGTGCCAGCAGCCAAGGCCCCCCAGGGGAAGAGACCCAGTACTTC. Encoded protein: CASSQGPPGEETQYF.

This sequence joins TRBV6-5 and TRBJ1-4; 8 nucleotides align to TRBD1. The CDR3 has 13 residues. V trimming: 6 bases; J trimming: 8 bases; junction bases outside the gene matches: 5. Germline CDR1 reads MNHEY; CDR2 reads SVGAGI. As DNA, the CDR3 is TGTGCCAGCAGGAGGGCAGGGGGCGAAAAACTGTTTTTT. Amino acid sequence: CASRRAGGEKLFF.

The chain carries TRBV4-1 and TRBJ1-6; tentative D call: TRBD1 (5 bases). V lost 4 bases and J 12 bases, leaving 10 bases between the germline ends. The length of the CDR3 is 12 residues. Germline CDR1 and CDR2: MGHRA and YSYEKL. CDR3 nucleotides: TGCGCCAGCAGCCGTTCGGGGGTACCCCTCCACTTT. This encodes CASSRSGVPLHF.

The gene calls are TRBV19 and TRBJ2-5; TRBD1 matches 8 bases. This CDR3 is 16 amino acids long. Germline V lookup: CDR1 LNHDA, CDR2 SQIVND (reference sequence). The trim removed 3 bases at V and 1 base at J, leaving 7 bases unmatched. In nucleotides, the CDR3 is TGTGCCAGTAGTATCCGAGGGGACAGGCGCCAAGAGACCCAGTACTTC. Protein product: CASSIRGDRRQETQYF.

This chain links TRBV15 with TRBJ1-2; a possible D gene is TRBD1 (6 bases). The CDR3 length is 17 residues. CDR1 is LNHNV and CDR2 is YYDKDF in the germline V gene (reference sequence). Trimming took 0 bases from V and 4 from J, leaving 18 bases between them. CDR3 DNA sequence: TGTGCCACCAGCAGAGACCGCAGTGTTGGACAGCGCTATGGCTACACCTTC. Protein product: CATSRDRSVGQRYGYTF.

This chain uses TRBV7-2 with TRBJ2-5; no reliable D call. Germline V gives CDR1 SGHTA, CDR2 FQGNSA. V was cut by 4 bases and J by 2 bases, with 2 bases left in between. This CDR3 comprises 11 residues. The DNA of the CDR3 is TGTGCCAGCAGCTCTCAAGAGACCCAGTACTTC. It specifies CASSSQETQYF. The whole variable domain, remainder taken from reference TRBV7-2 and TRBJ2-5, is GAGVSQSPSNKVTEKGKDVELRCDPISGHTALYWYRQSLGQGLEFLIYFQGNSAPDKSGLPSDRFSAERTGGSVSTLTIQRTQQEDSAVYLCASSSQETQYFGPGTRLLVL.

This clone was detected once. The CDR3 reads CASSSGPGQGATNEKLFF. CDR3 nucleotide sequence: TGCGCCAGCAGCTCTGGCCCGGGACAGGGAGCAACTAATGAAAAACTGTTTTTT. V and J are TRBV4-1 and TRBJ1-4, with 9 nucleotides matching TRBD1. This CDR3 has 18 amino acids. Unmatched junction bases numbered 10, after V lost 5 bases and J lost 0 bases. The germline CDR1 and CDR2 sequences are MGHRA and YSYEKL.

A few counts support this clone. The chain links TRBV5-4 to TRBJ2-3; the D gene is possibly TRBD2 (6 bases). Germline V gene data show CDR1 as SGHNT and CDR2 as YYREEE (reference sequence). Trimming shortened V by 0 bases and J by 2 bases, and 13 bases separated the two germline ends. The CDR3 covers 16 residues. Written as DNA, the CDR3 is TGTGCCAGCAGCTTGGTAACCCGGGGGACCACAGATACGCAGTATTTT. Amino acid sequence: CASSLVTRGTTDTQYF.

The CDR3 coding sequence is TGTGCCAGCAGTTACGGAGGGGCACGGCAGCCCCAGCATTTT. It specifies CASSYGGARQPQHF. The J gene is TRBJ1-5, the V gene TRBV6-2 or TRBV6-3; D possibly corresponds to TRBD1 (5 bases). This CDR3 is 14 amino acids long. The V gene's germline CDR1 is MNHEY and CDR2 SVGEGT. The V and J ends lost 2 bases and 7 bases respectively, with 12 bases between them.